This TCR beta chain was captured in a study of shared clonotypes between healthy human individuals. Study results and limitations: Few donors limited the genetic and exposure-history diversity represented.

The protocol was immunoSEQ multiplex PCR, while the TCRdb copy is restricted to in-frame clones and leaves out a portion. The sample has a few million clones, around nine tenths seen once. Comment on this clone: Its antigen remains unknown.

Researchers partitioned CD4+ cells into CD45RA+ naive and CD45RA-negative memory subsets. V was pared by 9 bases and J by 6 bases, with 24 bases of the junction left unmatched. CDR1 and CDR2 from the germline V gene are SGHNT and YYREEE (reference sequence). This CDR3 region has 19 residues. The specimen sequenced was naive CD4+ T cells sorted from blood. Regarding subset: CD45RA+ positively selected. The origin of this receptor is a man between 18 and 29 years old in good health. The V and J genes are TRBV5-4 and TRBJ2-5, with 12 positions matching TRBD2. CDR3 protein: CATKPNPAGASGREKTQYF. The DNA for the CDR3 is TGTGCCACCAAGCCTAATCCTGCGGGTGCTAGCGGGAGGGAGAAGACCCAGTACTTC.